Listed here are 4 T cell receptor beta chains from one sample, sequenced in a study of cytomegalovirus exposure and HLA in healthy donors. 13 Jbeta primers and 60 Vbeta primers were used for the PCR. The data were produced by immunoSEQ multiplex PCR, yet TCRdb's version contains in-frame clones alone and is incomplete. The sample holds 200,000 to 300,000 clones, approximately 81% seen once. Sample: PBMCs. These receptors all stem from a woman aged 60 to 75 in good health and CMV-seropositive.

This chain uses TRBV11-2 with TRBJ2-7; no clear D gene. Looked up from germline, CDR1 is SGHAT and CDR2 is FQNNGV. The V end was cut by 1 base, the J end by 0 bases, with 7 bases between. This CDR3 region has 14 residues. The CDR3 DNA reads TGTGCCAGCAGCTTAGCGTCTAGCTCCTACGAGCAGTACTTC. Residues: CASSLASSSYEQYF.

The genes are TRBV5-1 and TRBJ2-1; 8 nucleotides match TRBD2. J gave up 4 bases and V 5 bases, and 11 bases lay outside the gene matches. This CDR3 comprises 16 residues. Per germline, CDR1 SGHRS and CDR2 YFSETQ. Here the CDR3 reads CASRLHSGAIYNEQFF. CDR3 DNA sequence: TGCGCCAGCAGACTCCATAGCGGGGCTATTTACAATGAGCAGTTCTTC.

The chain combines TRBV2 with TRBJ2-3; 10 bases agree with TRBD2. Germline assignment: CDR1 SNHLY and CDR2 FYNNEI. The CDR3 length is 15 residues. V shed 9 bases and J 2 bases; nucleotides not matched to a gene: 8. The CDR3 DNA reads TGTGCCAGTAGGTTACTAGCGGGACTCACAGATACGCAGTATTTT. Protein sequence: CASRLLAGLTDTQYF.

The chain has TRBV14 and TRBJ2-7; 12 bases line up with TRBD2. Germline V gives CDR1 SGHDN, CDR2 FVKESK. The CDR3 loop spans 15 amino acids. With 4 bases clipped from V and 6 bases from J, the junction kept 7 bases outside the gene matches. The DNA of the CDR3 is TGTGCCAGCAGCCCGACTAGCGGGAGCCCCCTCGAGCAGTACTTC. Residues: CASSPTSGSPLEQYF. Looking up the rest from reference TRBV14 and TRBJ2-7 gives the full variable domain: EAGVTQFPSHSVIEKGQTVTLRCDPISGHDNLYWYRRVMGKEIKFLLHFVKESKQDESGMPNNRFLAERTGGTYSTLKVQPAELEDSGVYFCASSPTSGSPLEQYFGPGTRLTVT.